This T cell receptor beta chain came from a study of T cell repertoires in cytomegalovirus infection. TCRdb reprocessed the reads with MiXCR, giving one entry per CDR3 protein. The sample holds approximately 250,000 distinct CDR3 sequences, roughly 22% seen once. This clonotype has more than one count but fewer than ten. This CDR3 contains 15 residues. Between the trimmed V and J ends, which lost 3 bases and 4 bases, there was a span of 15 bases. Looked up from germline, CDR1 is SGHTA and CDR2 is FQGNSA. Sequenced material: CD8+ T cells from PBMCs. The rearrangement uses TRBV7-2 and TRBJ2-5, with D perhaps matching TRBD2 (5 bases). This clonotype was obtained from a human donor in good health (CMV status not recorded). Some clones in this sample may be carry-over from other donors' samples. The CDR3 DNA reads TGTGCCAGCAGCTTCAGCATCGAGGGTGGAGAGACCCAGTACTTC. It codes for CASSFSIEGGETQYF.